The clone carrying this TCR beta chain was observed at least ten times. Its antigen is unknown. This sample is drawn from a study of identical twins. General observations from the study: Out-of-frame TCR alpha sharing observed in monozygotic twins exceeded model estimates. Clonotypes of the beta chain that were abundant in cord blood carried fewer insertions (memory repertoires showed none).

CDR3 length: 13 amino acids. V lost 2 bases to trimming and J lost 4 bases, with 8 bases between them. Germline V lookup: CDR1 SGHAT, CDR2 FQNNGV. Each CDR3 protein is one row after TCRdb ran MiXCR on the 5' RACE reads. The table lists 350,000 to 500,000 distinct CDR3 sequences, around 18% of them singletons. The chain carries TRBV11-2 and TRBJ2-5; D gene unclear. This clonotype originated in a man between 45 and 60 years old in good health. The material sequenced was naive T cells sorted from blood. In DNA form, the CDR3 reads TGTGCCAGCAGCTTAATGGTTGGAGAGACCCAGTACTTC. Protein sequence: CASSLMVGETQYF.